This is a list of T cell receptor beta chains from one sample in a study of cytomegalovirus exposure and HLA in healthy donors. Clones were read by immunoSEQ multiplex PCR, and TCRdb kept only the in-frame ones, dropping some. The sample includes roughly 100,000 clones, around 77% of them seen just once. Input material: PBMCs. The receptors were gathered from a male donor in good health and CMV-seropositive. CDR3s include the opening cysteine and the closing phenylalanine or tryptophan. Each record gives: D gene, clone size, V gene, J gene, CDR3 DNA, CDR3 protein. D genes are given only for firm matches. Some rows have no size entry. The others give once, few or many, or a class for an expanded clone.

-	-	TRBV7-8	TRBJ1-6	TGTGCCAGCAGTCGGGCGACCGGGACACGAAATTCACCCCTCCACTTT	CASSRATGTRNSPLHF
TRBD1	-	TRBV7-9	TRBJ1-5	TGTGCCAGCAGCCAAGGGGGCAGGGAGCCCCAGCATTTT	CASSQGGREPQHF
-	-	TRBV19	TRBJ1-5	TGTGCCAGTAGATCCCTTAGCAATCAGCCCCAGCATTTT	CASRSLSNQPQHF
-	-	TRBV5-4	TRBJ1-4	TGTGCCAGCAGCTGGGAGGCAGGCGAAAAACTGTTTTTT	CASSWEAGEKLFF
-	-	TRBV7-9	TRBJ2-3	TGTTCCAGCAGCTTAGGGCTAGCGACCCGCGGCACAGATACGCAGTATTTT	CSSSLGLATRGTDTQYF
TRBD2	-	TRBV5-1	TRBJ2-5	TGCGCCAGCAGCTTATTCGGGGGGTCAGAGACCCAGTACTTC	CASSLFGGSETQYF
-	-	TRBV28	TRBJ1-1	TGTGCCAGCAGGGGGGGAGGGGCGCGATTTGAAGCTTTCTTT	CASRGGGARFEAFF
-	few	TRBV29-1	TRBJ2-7	TGCAGCGTCTCGAATATAATGAGCTCCTACGAGCAGTACTTC	CSVSNIMSSYEQYF
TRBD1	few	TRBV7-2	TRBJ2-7	TGTGCCAGCAGTTCGCTCGTGGACAGGTCCTACGAGCAGTACTTC	CASSSLVDRSYEQYF
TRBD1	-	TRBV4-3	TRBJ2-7	TGCGCCAGCAGCCCTTGGGACAGCTCCTACGAGCAGTACTTC	CASSPWDSSYEQYF
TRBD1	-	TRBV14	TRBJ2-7	TGTGCCAGCAGCCAAGGGACAGGGGGGTACGAGCAGTACTTC	CASSQGTGGYEQYF
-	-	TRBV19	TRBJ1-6	TGTGCCAGTAGTATAGGAGACTATAATTCACCCCTCCACTTT	CASSIGDYNSPLHF
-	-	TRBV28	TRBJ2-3	TGTGCCAGCAGTTTGGCGGGCAGCACAGATACGCAGTATTTT	CASSLAGSTDTQYF
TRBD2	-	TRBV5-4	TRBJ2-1	TGTGCCAGCAGCCCCGCGGCGGGAGCCTCCGTGAAGAATGAGCAGTTCTTC	CASSPAAGASVKNEQFF
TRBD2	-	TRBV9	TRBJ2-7	TGTAATTTAAACTCGGGAGGAGCCTACGAGCAGTACTTC	CNLNSGGAYEQYF
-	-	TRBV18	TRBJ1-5	TGTGCCAGCTCACCAGTGGGAGCTCAGCCCCAGCATTTT	CASSPVGAQPQHF
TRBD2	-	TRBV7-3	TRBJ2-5	TGTGCCAGCAGCTTGGGGGGGAGGGAGGAGACCCAGTACTTC	CASSLGGREETQYF
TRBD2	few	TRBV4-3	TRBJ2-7	TGCGCCAGCAGCCAAGGGACTAGCGGGAGAGGTTTGTCGAGCGAGCAGTACTTC	CASSQGTSGRGLSSEQYF
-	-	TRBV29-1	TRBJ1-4	TGCAGCGTTGAGCAGGGGAGTGAAAAACTGTTTTTT	CSVEQGSEKLFF
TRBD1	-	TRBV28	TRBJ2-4	TGTGCCAGCAGTGCCCGGGACAGACTGAAAAACATTCAGTACTTC	CASSARDRLKNIQYF
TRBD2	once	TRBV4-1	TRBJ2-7	TGCGCCAGCAGCCAAGCTTGGGGGGGACCGGTCGAGCAGTACTTC	CASSQAWGGPVEQYF
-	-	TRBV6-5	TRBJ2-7	TGTGCCAGCACCGGGCGGGACAGTTCCTACGAGCAGTACTTC	CASTGRDSSYEQYF
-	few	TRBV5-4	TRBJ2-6	TGTGCCAGCGGAACAGGAGCCTCTGGGGCCAACGTCCTGACTTTC	CASGTGASGANVLTF
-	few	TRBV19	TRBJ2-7	TGTGCCAGTAGTCCCGGACTACCACTTTCCTACGAGCAGTACTTC	CASSPGLPLSYEQYF
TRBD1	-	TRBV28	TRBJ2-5	TGTGCCAGCAGCTCGGACAGGGGGCGCGAGACCCAGTACTTC	CASSSDRGRETQYF
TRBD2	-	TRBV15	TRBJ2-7	TGTGCCACCAGCAGCGGCCTAGCGGGAGGACCCTACGAGCAGTACTTC	CATSSGLAGGPYEQYF